One and the same sample provided the 5 T cell receptor beta chains below, sequenced in a study of cytomegalovirus exposure and HLA in healthy donors. Vbeta (60) and Jbeta (13) primers were used in the PCR. Libraries were prepared by immunoSEQ multiplex PCR; TCRdb keeps only in-frame clonotypes and omits some of them. The sample carries 150,000 to 200,000 clones, 9.5% recorded once. What was sequenced was PBMCs. The receptors were sampled from a woman aged 25 to 39 in good health and CMV-seropositive.

This clone was counted between two and nine times. V usage is TRBV21-1 and J usage is TRBJ2-3; the D call TRBD2 from the table was never checked on the DNA. TRBV21-1 counts as a pseudogene. The CDR3 totals 15 residues. The CDR3 nucleotides read TGTGCCAGCAGCAAAGGGGAGAACGAGGAAGATACGCAGTATTTT. Translating gives CASSKGENEEDTQYF.

The V and J genes are TRBV7-9 and TRBJ1-3; TRBD1 might be the D (5 bases). The CDR3 consists of 19 residues. Trimming removed 7 bases at V and 0 bases at J, with 25 bases between. Germline CDR1 reads SEHNR; CDR2 reads FQNEAQ (reference sequence). In nucleotides, the CDR3 is TGTGCCAGCATAGGACCACGGGGGACTCAGCCTAACTCTGGAAACACCATATATTTT. Amino acid sequence: CASIGPRGTQPNSGNTIYF.

The chain uses TRBV5-1 and TRBJ1-3; unclear D gene. Trimming stripped 1 base from V and 0 bases from J, with 5 bases between. This CDR3 is 14 amino acids long. Germline V gene lookup returns CDR1 SGHRS and CDR2 YFSETQ. CDR3 nucleotide sequence: TGCGCCAGCAGCTTGCAGGTCTCTGGAAACACCATATATTTT. This translates into CASSLQVSGNTIYF.

This clone was counted once. The chain is built from TRBV7-9 and TRBJ1-3, with D perhaps TRBD1 (6 bases). Germline V CDR1 and CDR2: SEHNR, FQNEAQ (reference sequence). This CDR3 is 16 amino acids long. Deletions cut 1 base from V and 0 bases from J, with 10 bases between. CDR3 DNA sequence: TGTGCCAGCAGCTTAGGGGGGCCAGTCTCTGGAAACACCATATATTTT. Protein: CASSLGGPVSGNTIYF.

The rearrangement uses TRBV2 and TRBJ1-5; tentative D call: TRBD1 (5 bases). In germline, CDR1 is SNHLY, CDR2 FYNNEI. The CDR3 has 14 residues. Trimming cost V 5 bases and J 2 bases, with 10 bases left between them. The CDR3, as DNA: TGTGCCAGCAGTTACTCCAGGGGCAATCAGCCCCAGCATTTT. Protein: CASSYSRGNQPQHF.